Detailed here is one T cell receptor beta chain. This CDR3 spans 16 amino acids. Looked up from germline, CDR1 is SEHNR and CDR2 is FQNEAQ (reference sequence). Deletions cut 7 bases from V and 3 bases from J, with 18 bases between. Clones were read by immunoSEQ multiplex PCR, and TCRdb kept only the in-frame ones, dropping some. The sample has under 25,000 clones; nearly 70% are singletons. Blood sampling was done at baseline, cycle 4 day 1, and cycle 7 day 1. The record originates from a study of OX40 agonist ivuxolimab in advanced cancers. Study at large: With ivuxolimab, an agonistic anti-OX40 (CD134) antibody, patients were treated. Ivuxolimab, which patients received intravenously every 2 weeks, was dosed at 0.01 to 10 mg/kg.

The V gene is TRBV7-9, the J gene TRBJ2-2; possible D gene TRBD2, 6 bases. The origin of this receptor is an adult with an advanced solid tumor such as melanoma, head and neck, liver or kidney cancer. Sequenced material: CD4+ or CD8+ T cells sorted from blood, taken in a trial of the OX40 agonist ivuxolimab. The CDR3 protein is CASIPFGGEDTGELFF. The CDR3 bases are TGTGCCAGCATCCCTTTCGGGGGAGAAGACACCGGGGAGCTGTTTTTT.